This T cell receptor beta chain was sequenced in a study of CD8+CD57+ T cells in acquired aplastic anemia. As for this clonotype: One end of the junction varies from germline; a read error may be responsible.

All sequencing subjects had displayed CD8+CD57+ cell expansion on flow cytometry. Every patient was diagnosed with severe acquired aplastic anemia. Genomic DNA, serving as template, underwent TCR beta VDJ and CDR3 profiling. Each CDR3 protein is one row after TCRdb ran MiXCR on the reads. The table includes around 150,000 distinct CDR3 sequences, roughly 48% detected once. This CDR3 comprises 13 residues. Germline V lookup: CDR1 SNHLY, CDR2 FYNNEI. Specimen: sorted CD4+, CD8+, or CD8+CD57+ T cells (not recorded which) from PBMCs. The chain has TRBV2 and TRBJ1-1, with TRBD1 matching over 9 bases. The sequence was collected from a human donor with aplastic anemia. Here the CDR3 reads CASSETGGTKAFF. The CDR3 coding sequence is TGTGCCAGCAGCGAAACAGGGGGCACTAAAGCTTTCTTT. Combining the CDR3 with reference TRBV2 and TRBJ1-1 gives the whole variable domain EPEVTQTPSHQVTQMGQEVILRCVPISNHLYFYWYRQILGQKVEFLVSFYNNEISEKSEIFDDQFSVERPDGSNFTLKIRSTKLEDSAMYFCASSETGGTKAFFGQGTRLTVV.